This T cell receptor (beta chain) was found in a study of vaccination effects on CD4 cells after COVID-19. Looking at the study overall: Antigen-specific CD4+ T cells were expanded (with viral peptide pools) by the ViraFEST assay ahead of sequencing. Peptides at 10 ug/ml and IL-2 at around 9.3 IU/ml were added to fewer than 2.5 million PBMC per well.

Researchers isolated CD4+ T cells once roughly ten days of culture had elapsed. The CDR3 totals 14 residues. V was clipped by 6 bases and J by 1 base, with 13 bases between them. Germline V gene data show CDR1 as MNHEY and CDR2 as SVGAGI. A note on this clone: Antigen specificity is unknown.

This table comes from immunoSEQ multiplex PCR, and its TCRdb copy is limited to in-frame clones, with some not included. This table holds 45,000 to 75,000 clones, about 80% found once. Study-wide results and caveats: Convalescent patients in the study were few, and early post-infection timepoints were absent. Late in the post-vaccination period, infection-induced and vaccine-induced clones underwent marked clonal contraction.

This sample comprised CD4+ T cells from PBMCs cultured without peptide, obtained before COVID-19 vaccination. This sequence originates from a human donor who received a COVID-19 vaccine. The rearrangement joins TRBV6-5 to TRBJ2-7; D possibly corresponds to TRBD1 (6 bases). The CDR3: CASRPQRGSYEQYV. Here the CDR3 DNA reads TGTGCCAGCAGGCCACAAAGGGGGTCCTACGAGCAGTACGTC.